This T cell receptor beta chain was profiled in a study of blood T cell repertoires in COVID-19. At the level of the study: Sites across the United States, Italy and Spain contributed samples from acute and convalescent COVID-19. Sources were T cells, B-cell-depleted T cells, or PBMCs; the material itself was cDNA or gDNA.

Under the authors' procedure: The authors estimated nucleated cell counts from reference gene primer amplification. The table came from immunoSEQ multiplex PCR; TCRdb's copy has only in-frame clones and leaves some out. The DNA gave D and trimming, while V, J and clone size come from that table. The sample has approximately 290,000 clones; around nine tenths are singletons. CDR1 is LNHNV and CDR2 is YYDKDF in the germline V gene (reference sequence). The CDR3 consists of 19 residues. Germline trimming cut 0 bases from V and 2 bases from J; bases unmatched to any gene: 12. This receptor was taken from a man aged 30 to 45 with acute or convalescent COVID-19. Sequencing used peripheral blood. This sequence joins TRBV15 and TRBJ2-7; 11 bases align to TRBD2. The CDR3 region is CATSREDLAGGTFPYEQYF. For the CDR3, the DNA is TGTGCCACCAGCAGAGAGGATCTAGCGGGGGGCACTTTTCCCTACGAGCAGTACTTC.